This entry describes one T cell receptor (beta chain). Its antigen is undetermined. This specimen comes from a study of OX40 agonist ivuxolimab in advanced cancers. Notes on the study in general: Researchers report that CD8+ T cells had, on average, more expanded clones than CD4+. The authors also found low normalized T-cell clonal expansion in some nonresponders.

The protocol was immunoSEQ multiplex PCR, while the TCRdb copy is restricted to in-frame clones and leaves out a portion. The sample carries 75,000 to 100,000 clones, about 84% recorded once. V lost 3 bases and J lost 0, with 8 bases in between. CDR3 size: 15 residues. Germline CDR1 is SEHNR and CDR2 is FQNEAQ (reference sequence). The sequences come from CD4+ or CD8+ T cells sorted from blood, collected in a trial of the OX40 agonist ivuxolimab. The J gene is TRBJ2-2, the V gene TRBV7-9, with unresolved D. The sequence was obtained from an adult with an advanced solid tumor such as melanoma, head and neck, liver or kidney cancer. The CDR3 region has the DNA TGTGCCAGCAGCTTTTTGGGCACGAACACCGGGGAGCTGTTTTTT. Translated: CASSFLGTNTGELFF.